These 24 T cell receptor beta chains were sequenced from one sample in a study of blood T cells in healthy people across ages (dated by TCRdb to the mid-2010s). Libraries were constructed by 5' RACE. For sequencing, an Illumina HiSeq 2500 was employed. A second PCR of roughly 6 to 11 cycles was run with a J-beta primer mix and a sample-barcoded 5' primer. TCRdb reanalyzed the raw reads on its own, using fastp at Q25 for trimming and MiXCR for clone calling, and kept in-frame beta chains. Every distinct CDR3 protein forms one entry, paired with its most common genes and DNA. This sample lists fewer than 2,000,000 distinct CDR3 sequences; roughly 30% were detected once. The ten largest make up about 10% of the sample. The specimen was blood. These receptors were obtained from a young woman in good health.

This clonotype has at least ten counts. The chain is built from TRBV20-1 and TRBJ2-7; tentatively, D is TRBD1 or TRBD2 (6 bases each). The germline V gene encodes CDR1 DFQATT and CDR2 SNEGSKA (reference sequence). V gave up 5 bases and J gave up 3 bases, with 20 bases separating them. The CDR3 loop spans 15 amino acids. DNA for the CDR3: TGCAGTGCTCAGAGGGGGGCGCGACTTAGCTACGAGCAGTACTTC. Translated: CSAQRGARLSYEQYF.

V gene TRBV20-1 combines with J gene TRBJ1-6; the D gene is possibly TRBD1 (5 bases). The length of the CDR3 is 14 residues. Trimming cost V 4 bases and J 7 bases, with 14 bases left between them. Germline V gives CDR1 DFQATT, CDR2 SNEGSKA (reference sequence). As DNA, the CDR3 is TGCAGTGCTATAAGGACACTGGGGAATTCACCCCTCCACTTT. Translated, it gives CSAIRTLGNSPLHF.

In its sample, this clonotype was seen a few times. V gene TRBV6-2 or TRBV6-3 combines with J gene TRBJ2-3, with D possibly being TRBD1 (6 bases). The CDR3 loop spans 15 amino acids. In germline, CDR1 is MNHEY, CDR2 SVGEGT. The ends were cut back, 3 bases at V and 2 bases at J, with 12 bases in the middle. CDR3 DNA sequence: TGTGCCAGCAGTTATTCCGGACAGATCACAGATACGCAGTATTTT. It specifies CASSYSGQITDTQYF.

CDR3 DNA sequence: TGTGCCAGCAGCCAAGTCTTGACAGGGGGCGTAAACGAGCAGTACTTC. Translation: CASSQVLTGGVNEQYF. The rearrangement joins TRBV3-1 to TRBJ2-5; TRBD1 aligns across 10 bases. Matching the DNA end better, TRBJ2-7 makes the J call doubtful. Germline V gene lookup returns CDR1 LGHDT and CDR2 YNNKEL (reference sequence). The CDR3 is 16 amino acids.

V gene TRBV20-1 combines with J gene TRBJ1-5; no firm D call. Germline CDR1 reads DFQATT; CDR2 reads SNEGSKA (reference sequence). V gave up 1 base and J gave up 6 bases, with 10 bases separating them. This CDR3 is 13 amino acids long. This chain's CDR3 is CSARGVLGQPQHF. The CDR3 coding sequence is TGCAGTGCTAGAGGGGTTTTGGGTCAGCCCCAGCATTTT.

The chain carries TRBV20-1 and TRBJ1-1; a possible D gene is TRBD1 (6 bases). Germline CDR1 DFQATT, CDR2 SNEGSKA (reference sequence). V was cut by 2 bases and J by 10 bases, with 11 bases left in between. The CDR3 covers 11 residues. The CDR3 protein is CSARPEQGAFF. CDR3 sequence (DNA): TGCAGTGCTAGACCTGAACAGGGAGCTTTCTTT.

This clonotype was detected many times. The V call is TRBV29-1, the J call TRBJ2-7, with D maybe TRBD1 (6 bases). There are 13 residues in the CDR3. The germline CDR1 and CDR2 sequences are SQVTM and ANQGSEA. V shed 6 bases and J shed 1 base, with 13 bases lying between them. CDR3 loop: CSVRDTLSYEQYF. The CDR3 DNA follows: TGCAGCGTCCGGGACACTTTATCCTACGAGCAGTACTTC.

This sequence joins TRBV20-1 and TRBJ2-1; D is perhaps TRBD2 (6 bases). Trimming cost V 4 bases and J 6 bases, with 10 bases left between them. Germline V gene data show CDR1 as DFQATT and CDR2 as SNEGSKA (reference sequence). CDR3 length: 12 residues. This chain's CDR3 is CSATGLTNEQFF. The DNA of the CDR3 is TGCAGTGCTACCGGACTAACCAATGAGCAGTTCTTC.

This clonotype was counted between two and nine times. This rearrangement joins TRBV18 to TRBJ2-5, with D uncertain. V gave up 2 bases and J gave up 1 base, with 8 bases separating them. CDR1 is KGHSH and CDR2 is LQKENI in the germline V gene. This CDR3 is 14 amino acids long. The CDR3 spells CASSPGISQETQYF. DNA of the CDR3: TGTGCCAGCTCACCAGGAATATCCCAAGAGACCCAGTACTTC.

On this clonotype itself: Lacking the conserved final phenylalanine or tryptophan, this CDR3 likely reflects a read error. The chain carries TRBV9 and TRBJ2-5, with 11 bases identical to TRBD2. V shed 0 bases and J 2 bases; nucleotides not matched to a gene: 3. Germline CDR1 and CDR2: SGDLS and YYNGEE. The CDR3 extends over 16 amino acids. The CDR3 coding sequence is TGTGCCAGCAGCGTAGCTACTAGCGGGGGTCAAGAGACCCAGTACTTA. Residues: CASSVATSGGQETQYL.

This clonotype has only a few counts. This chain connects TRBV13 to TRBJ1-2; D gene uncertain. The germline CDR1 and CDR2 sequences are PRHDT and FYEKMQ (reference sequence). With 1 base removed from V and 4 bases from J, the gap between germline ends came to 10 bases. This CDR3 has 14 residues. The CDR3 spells CASSLVSFPYGYTF. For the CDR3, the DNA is TGTGCCAGCAGCTTAGTTTCCTTCCCCTATGGCTACACCTTC.

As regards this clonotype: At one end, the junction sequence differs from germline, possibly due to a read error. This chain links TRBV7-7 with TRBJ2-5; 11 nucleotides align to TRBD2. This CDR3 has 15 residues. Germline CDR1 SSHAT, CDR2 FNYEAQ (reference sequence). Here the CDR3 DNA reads TGTGCTAGCAGCTACACTAGCGGGAGTACTGAGACCCAGTACTTC. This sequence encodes CASSYTSGSTETQYF.

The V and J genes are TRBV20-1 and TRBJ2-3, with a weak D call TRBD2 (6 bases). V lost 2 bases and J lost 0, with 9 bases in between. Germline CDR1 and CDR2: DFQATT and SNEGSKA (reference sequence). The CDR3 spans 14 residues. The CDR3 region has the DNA TGCAGTGCTAGACCTAGCGTTAGCACAGATACGCAGTATTTT. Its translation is CSARPSVSTDTQYF.

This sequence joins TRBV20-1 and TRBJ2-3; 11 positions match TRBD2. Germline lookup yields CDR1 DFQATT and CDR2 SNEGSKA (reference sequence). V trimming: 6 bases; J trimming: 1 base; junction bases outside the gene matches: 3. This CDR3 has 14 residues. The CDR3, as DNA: TGCAGTGCAACTAGCGGGAGTGGCACAGATACGCAGTATTTT. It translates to CSATSGSGTDTQYF.

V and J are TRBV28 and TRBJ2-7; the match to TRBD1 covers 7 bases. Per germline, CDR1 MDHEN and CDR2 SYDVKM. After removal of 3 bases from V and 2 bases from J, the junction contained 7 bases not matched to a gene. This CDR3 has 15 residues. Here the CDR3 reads CASSFPTGSPYEQYF. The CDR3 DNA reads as TGTGCCAGCAGTTTTCCGACAGGGTCTCCCTACGAGCAGTACTTC.

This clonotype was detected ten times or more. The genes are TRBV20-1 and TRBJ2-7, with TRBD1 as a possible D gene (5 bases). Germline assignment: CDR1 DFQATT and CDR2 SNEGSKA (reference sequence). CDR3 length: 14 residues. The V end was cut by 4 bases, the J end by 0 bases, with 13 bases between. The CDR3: CSAIAGHLSYEQYF. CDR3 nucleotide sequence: TGCAGTGCTATCGCCGGACACCTCTCCTACGAGCAGTACTTC.

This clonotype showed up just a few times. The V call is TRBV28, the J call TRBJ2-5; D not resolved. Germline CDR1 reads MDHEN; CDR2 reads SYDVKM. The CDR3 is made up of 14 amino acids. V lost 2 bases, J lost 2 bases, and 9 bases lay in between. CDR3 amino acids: CASSLVTPQETQYF. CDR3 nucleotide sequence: TGTGCCAGCAGTTTAGTGACACCGCAAGAGACCCAGTACTTC.

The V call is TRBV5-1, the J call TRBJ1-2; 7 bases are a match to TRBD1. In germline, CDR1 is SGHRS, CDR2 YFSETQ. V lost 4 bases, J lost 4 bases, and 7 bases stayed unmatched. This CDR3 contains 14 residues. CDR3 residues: CASSHGQVGYGYTF. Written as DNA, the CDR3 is TGCGCCAGCAGCCACGGACAGGTCGGCTATGGCTACACCTTC.

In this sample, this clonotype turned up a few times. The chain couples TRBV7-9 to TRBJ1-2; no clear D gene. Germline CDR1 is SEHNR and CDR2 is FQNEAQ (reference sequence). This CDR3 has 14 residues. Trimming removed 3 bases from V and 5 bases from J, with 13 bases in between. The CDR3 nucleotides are TGTGCCAGCAGCTTCCAGGCCCAAGGGTATGGCTACACCTTC. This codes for CASSFQAQGYGYTF.

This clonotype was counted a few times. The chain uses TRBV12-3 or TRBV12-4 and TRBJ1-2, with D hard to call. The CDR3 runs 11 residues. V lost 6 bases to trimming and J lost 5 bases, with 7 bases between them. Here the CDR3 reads CASRSFYGYTF. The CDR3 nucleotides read TGTGCCAGCAGGAGCTTTTATGGCTACACCTTC.

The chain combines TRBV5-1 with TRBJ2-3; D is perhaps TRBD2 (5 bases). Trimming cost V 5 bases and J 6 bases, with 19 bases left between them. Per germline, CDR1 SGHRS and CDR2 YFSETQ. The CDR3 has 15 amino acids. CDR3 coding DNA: TGCGCCAGCAGTCCGGATGGCATTGGCGGGGATACGCAGTATTTT. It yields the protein CASSPDGIGGDTQYF. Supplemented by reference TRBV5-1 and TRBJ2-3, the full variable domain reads KAGVTQTPRYLIKTRGQQVTLSCSPISGHRSVSWYQQTPGQGLQFLFEYFSETQRNKGNFPGRFSGRQFSNSRSEMNVSTLELGDSALYLCASSPDGIGGDTQYFGPGTRLTVL.

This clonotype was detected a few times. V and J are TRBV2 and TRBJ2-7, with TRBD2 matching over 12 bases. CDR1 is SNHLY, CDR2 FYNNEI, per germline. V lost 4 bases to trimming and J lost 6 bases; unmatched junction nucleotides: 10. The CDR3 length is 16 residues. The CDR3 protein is CASSGSSGRAMGEQYF. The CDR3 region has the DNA TGTGCCAGCAGTGGTTCTAGCGGGAGGGCCATGGGCGAGCAGTACTTC.

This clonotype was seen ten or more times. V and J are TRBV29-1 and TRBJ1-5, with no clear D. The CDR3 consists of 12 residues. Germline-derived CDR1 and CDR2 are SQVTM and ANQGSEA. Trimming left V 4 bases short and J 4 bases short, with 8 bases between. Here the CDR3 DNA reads TGCAGCGTTGGGCACTCAAATCAGCCCCAGCATTTT. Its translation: CSVGHSNQPQHF. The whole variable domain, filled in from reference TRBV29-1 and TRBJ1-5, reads SAVISQKPSRDICQRGTSLTIQCQVDSQVTMMFWYRQQPGQSLTLIATANQGSEATYESGFVIDKFPISRPNLTFSTLTVSNMSPEDSSIYLCSVGHSNQPQHFGDGTRLSIL.

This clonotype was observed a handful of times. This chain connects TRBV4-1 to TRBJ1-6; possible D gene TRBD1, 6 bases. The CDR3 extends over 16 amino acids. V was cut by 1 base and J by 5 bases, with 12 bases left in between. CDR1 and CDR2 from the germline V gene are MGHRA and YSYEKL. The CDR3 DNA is TGCGCCAGCAGCCAAGGCCCCAGGGGAAATAATTCACCCCTCCACTTT. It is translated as CASSQGPRGNNSPLHF.